The 30 T cell receptor beta chains below were found in one sample sequenced in a study of blood T cell repertoires in COVID-19. Assay used: immunoSEQ multiplex PCR; TCRdb lists only in-frame clones, some missing. The table lists 32,000 or so clones, 75% to 90% of them singletons. Sample: peripheral blood. Source of these receptors: a man in his fifties or sixties with active or convalescent COVID-19.

The chain combines TRBV2 with TRBJ2-6; D not certain. CDR1 is SNHLY, CDR2 FYNNEI, per germline. This CDR3 contains 16 residues. V lost 5 bases to trimming and J lost 2 bases, with 13 bases between them. DNA for the CDR3: TGTGCCAGCAGTAAGATAGCCATGACTGGGGCCAACGTCCTGACTTTC. Translated, it gives CASSKIAMTGANVLTF. Full variable domain (outside the CDR3, taken from reference TRBV2 and TRBJ2-6): EPEVTQTPSHQVTQMGQEVILRCVPISNHLYFYWYRQILGQKVEFLVSFYNNEISEKSEIFDDQFSVERPDGSNFTLKIRSTKLEDSAMYFCASSKIAMTGANVLTFGAGSRLTVL.

The chain couples TRBV5-3 to TRBJ1-5; maybe TRBD1 (6 bases). TRBV5-3 is designated an ORF whose function remains uncertain. Trimming removed 2 bases at V and 1 base at J, with 31 bases between. The CDR3 spans 22 residues. The CDR3 sequence: CARSLRMPIPGHGGLSNQPQHF. In DNA, the CDR3 is TGTGCCAGAAGCTTAAGGATGCCGATACCGGGACATGGCGGCTTAAGCAATCAGCCCCAGCATTTT.

The J gene is TRBJ1-1, the V gene TRBV5-4, with unresolved D. The V end lost 0 bases, the J end lost 4 bases, and 7 bases lay between the germline ends. The CDR3 sequence is 13 residues long. The germline V gene encodes CDR1 SGHNT and CDR2 YYREEE (reference sequence). The CDR3, as DNA: TGTGCCAGCAGCTTGGATATCGGCACTGAAGCTTTCTTT. It is translated as CASSLDIGTEAFF.

This clone was found once. The V gene is TRBV5-6, the J gene TRBJ1-6; maybe TRBD1 (6 bases). V lost 6 bases and J lost 4, with 14 bases in between. Germline CDR1 and CDR2: SGHDT and YYEEEE. This CDR3 has 15 amino acids. The CDR3 sequence: CASTTWTAYNSPLHF. The CDR3 DNA follows: TGTGCCAGCACCACTTGGACAGCATATAATTCACCCCTCCACTTT.

V and J are TRBV10-1 and TRBJ2-1; D is possibly TRBD2 (6 bases). Germline V lookup: CDR1 WNHNN, CDR2 SYGVQD (reference sequence). This CDR3 is 16 amino acids long. Trimming removed 8 bases from V and 2 bases from J, with 19 bases in between. The CDR3 bases are TGCGCCAGCGGGGGACGGGAGCGAAGGGCCTACAATGAGCAGTTCTTC. Amino acid sequence: CASGGRERRAYNEQFF.

The chain employs TRBV19 and TRBJ2-3, with TRBD1 matching over 10 bases. V lost 7 bases and J lost 1; bases outside the gene matches: 11. The CDR3 has 17 residues. Looked up from germline, CDR1 is LNHDA and CDR2 is SQIVND (reference sequence). The CDR3, as DNA: TGTGCCAGTAAGACAGGGGGCGCATTTTTCGGCACAGATACGCAGTATTTT. As protein: CASKTGGAFFGTDTQYF. Together with reference TRBV19 and TRBJ2-3, the CDR3 gives the full variable domain: DGGITQSPKYLFRKEGQNVTLSCEQNLNHDAMYWYRQDPGQGLRLIYYSQIVNDFQKGDIAEGYSVSREKKESFPLTVTSAQKNPTAFYLCASKTGGAFFGTDTQYFGPGTRLTVL.

The CDR3 DNA reads TGTGCCAGCAGTCCCGGAGCAGGGGGTGGCTACGAGCAGTACTTC. Protein sequence: CASSPGAGGGYEQYF. The V and J genes are TRBV6-2 or TRBV6-3 and TRBJ2-7; the match to TRBD1 covers 7 bases. CDR3 length: 15 residues. Germline CDR1 and CDR2: MNHEY and SVGEGT. V was clipped by 5 bases and J by 3 bases; unmatched bases: 10.

V and J are TRBV18 and TRBJ1-1, with D uncertain. V lost 2 bases and J 1 base, leaving 5 bases between the germline ends. This CDR3 comprises 13 residues. CDR1 KGHSH and CDR2 LQKENI come from the germline V gene. The CDR3 sequence: CASSPTTNTEAFF. CDR3 coding DNA: TGTGCCAGCTCACCAACAACGAACACTGAAGCTTTCTTT.

The CDR3: CASSYLSGEQYF. The CDR3, as DNA: TGTGCCAGTAGTTACCTCAGCGGGGAGCAGTACTTC. This rearrangement joins TRBV19 to TRBJ2-7; D is possibly TRBD2 (6 bases). The germline V gene has CDR1 LNHDA and CDR2 SQIVND (reference sequence). The ends were cut back, 5 bases at V and 7 bases at J, with 12 bases in the middle. The CDR3 runs 12 residues.

The chain has TRBV5-4 and TRBJ2-5, with D possibly matching TRBD1 (6 bases). Trimming removed 4 bases at V and 2 bases at J, with 12 bases between. In germline, CDR1 is SGHNT, CDR2 YYREEE (reference sequence). The CDR3 extends over 14 amino acids. CDR3 nucleotides: TGTGCCAGCAGCGATGGGACACTTCAAGAGACCCAGTACTTC. Translated, it gives CASSDGTLQETQYF.

The rearrangement links TRBV19 to TRBJ2-7; tentative D call: TRBD1 (5 bases). The ends were cut back, 5 bases at V and 6 bases at J, with 17 bases in the middle. The germline gives CDR1 LNHDA, CDR2 SQIVND (reference sequence). This CDR3 has 14 amino acids. The CDR3 is CASSGTGFGLEQYF. CDR3 DNA: TGTGCCAGTAGTGGAACAGGTTTTGGGCTCGAGCAGTACTTC. Combining the CDR3 with reference TRBV19 and TRBJ2-7 gives the whole variable domain DGGITQSPKYLFRKEGQNVTLSCEQNLNHDAMYWYRQDPGQGLRLIYYSQIVNDFQKGDIAEGYSVSREKKESFPLTVTSAQKNPTAFYLCASSGTGFGLEQYFGPGTRLTVT.

The V and J genes are TRBV6-5 and TRBJ1-6, with TRBD1 as a possible D gene (6 bases). The CDR3 sequence is 14 residues long. Trimming left V 6 bases short and J 9 bases short, with 15 bases between. CDR1 is MNHEY, CDR2 SVGAGI, per germline. The CDR3 nucleotides are TGTGCCAGCAGATGGGAGGGGGGGATTTCACCCCTCCACTTT. Translating it yields CASRWEGGISPLHF.

This sequence joins TRBV7-9 and TRBJ2-3; D might be TRBD2 (6 bases). CDR1 SEHNR and CDR2 FQNEAQ come from the germline V gene (reference sequence). With 5 bases removed from V and 4 bases from J, the gap between germline ends came to 16 bases. CDR3 length equals 15 residues. The CDR3 loop is CASSRGLLIADTQYF. In DNA, the CDR3 is TGTGCCAGCAGCAGGGGACTCCTGATTGCAGATACGCAGTATTTT. The full variable domain, its missing parts supplied by reference TRBV7-9 and TRBJ2-3, is DTGVSQNPRHKITKRGQNVTFRCDPISEHNRLYWYRQTLGQGPEFLTYFQNEAQLEKSRLLSDRFSAERPKGSFSTLEIQRTEQGDSAMYLCASSRGLLIADTQYFGPGTRLTVL.

The chain is built from TRBV27 and TRBJ2-7; TRBD1 is a possible D gene (6 bases). Germline V gene sequence: CDR1 MNHEY, CDR2 SMNVEV (reference sequence). V was trimmed by 3 bases and J by 1 base, leaving 16 bases between them. The CDR3 totals 16 residues. The CDR3 sequence: CASSLVSGVQSYEQYF. CDR3 sequence (DNA): TGTGCCAGCAGTTTGGTCTCAGGGGTCCAATCCTACGAGCAGTACTTC.

The chain combines TRBV19 with TRBJ1-5; D remains unclear. V was trimmed by 10 bases and J by 0 bases, leaving 16 bases between them. Germline CDR1 is LNHDA and CDR2 is SQIVND (reference sequence). This CDR3 contains 15 residues. CDR3 residues: CATTLVRDSNQPQHF. In nucleotides, the CDR3 is TGTGCCACCACCCTGGTGAGGGATAGCAATCAGCCCCAGCATTTT.

This chain joins TRBV4-3 and TRBJ2-1; possibly TRBD2 for D (7 bases). Trimming shortened V by 4 bases and J by 8 bases, and 12 bases separated the two germline ends. This CDR3 spans 13 amino acids. From germline, CDR1 is LGHNA and CDR2 YSLEER. The CDR3, as DNA: TGCGCCAGCAGCCGTATCGGGGGGCATGAGCAGTTCTTC. Translation gives CASSRIGGHEQFF.

A single count supports this clone. The CDR3 bases are TGCAGTGCTAGTAGCGGGAGTTTTCCAGATACGCAGTATTTT. It specifies CSASSGSFPDTQYF. This sequence joins TRBV20-1 and TRBJ2-3; 9 nucleotides align to TRBD2. CDR3 length equals 14 residues. CDR1 and CDR2 (germline): DFQATT, SNEGSKA (reference sequence). V shed 3 bases, J shed 4 bases, and the junction held 5 bases outside the gene matches.

In nucleotides, the CDR3 is TGCGCCAGCAGCCATGAGGAGTACGGCTACGAGCAGTACTTC. Its translation is CASSHEEYGYEQYF. This chain joins TRBV4-1 and TRBJ2-7; D is ambiguous. Germline V gene data show CDR1 as MGHRA and CDR2 as YSYEKL. Trimming pared 3 bases from V and 3 bases from J, leaving 12 bases between. This CDR3 has 14 residues.

The V call is TRBV18, the J call TRBJ2-1; 10 nucleotides agree with TRBD2. Germline V gene lookup returns CDR1 KGHSH and CDR2 LQKENI. CDR3 size: 17 residues. Unmatched junction bases numbered 8, after V lost 1 base and J lost 5 bases. The CDR3 DNA reads TGTGCCAGCTCACCACGGGCCTCTAGCGGGAGTCACAATGAGCAGTTCTTC. Residues: CASSPRASSGSHNEQFF.

This chain links TRBV7-9 with TRBJ1-1; a possible D gene is TRBD1 (6 bases). With 5 bases removed from V and 4 bases from J, the gap between germline ends came to 17 bases. From germline, CDR1 is SEHNR and CDR2 FQNEAQ (reference sequence). This CDR3 has 15 residues. The CDR3 spells CASSTAGGRITEAFF. As DNA, the CDR3 is TGTGCCAGCAGCACCGCGGGGGGGCGAATCACTGAAGCTTTCTTT.

CDR3 DNA sequence: TGTGCCAGCAGGGAGGGACTAGCGCGAGATACGCAGTATTTT. This translates into CASREGLARDTQYF. V usage is TRBV2 and J usage is TRBJ2-3; 10 bases are a match to TRBD2. CDR1 is SNHLY and CDR2 is FYNNEI in the germline V gene. The CDR3 contains 14 residues. Trimming took 6 bases from V and 5 from J; bases not matched to a gene: 5.

The chain is built from TRBV7-9 and TRBJ2-3; maybe TRBD2 (7 bases). Trimming stripped 8 bases from V and 3 bases from J, with 18 bases between. This CDR3 is built from 15 residues. The germline V gene has CDR1 SEHNR and CDR2 FQNEAQ (reference sequence). The CDR3 coding sequence is TGTGCCAGCGGGGGGGGGCCCCGGAGGACAGATACGCAGTATTTT. Translated, it gives CASGGGPRRTDTQYF.

This clone appeared once. The V gene is TRBV19, the J gene TRBJ2-3; 7 bases are shared with TRBD2. The CDR3 has 16 residues. The germline gives CDR1 LNHDA, CDR2 SQIVND (reference sequence). V shed 6 bases, J shed 0 bases, and the junction held 9 bases outside the gene matches. CDR3 nucleotides: TGTGCCAGTAGCATAACTTCCGGGGGGAGCACAGATACGCAGTATTTT. Its translation: CASSITSGGSTDTQYF.

The rearrangement uses TRBV19 and TRBJ2-2; 9 nucleotides align to TRBD1. The CDR3 covers 16 residues. V gave up 2 bases and J gave up 4 bases; unmatched junction bases: 5. Germline loops: CDR1 LNHDA, CDR2 SQIVND (reference sequence). The CDR3 bases are TGTGCCAGTAGTATAATCTGGACAGGGGTCACCGGGGAGCTGTTTTTT. It is translated as CASSIIWTGVTGELFF.

The chain uses TRBV2 and TRBJ2-7; 8 bases are a match to TRBD1. The CDR3 runs 15 residues. Losses at the gene ends were 2 bases for V and 4 bases for J; bases not matched to a gene: 7. Germline V gene lookup returns CDR1 SNHLY and CDR2 FYNNEI. CDR3 sequence: CASSEWAGGTYEQYF. Here the CDR3 DNA reads TGTGCCAGCAGTGAATGGGCAGGGGGCACGTACGAGCAGTACTTC.

The V gene is TRBV18, the J gene TRBJ1-2, with 7 bases that match TRBD1. CDR3 length equals 15 residues. Looked up from germline, CDR1 is KGHSH and CDR2 is LQKENI. The junction had 3 bases not matched to a gene; V was cut back by 1 base and J by 1 base. CDR3 loop: CASSPLGQRNYGYTF. CDR3 nucleotides: TGTGCCAGCTCACCACTGGGACAGCGTAACTATGGCTACACCTTC.

The chain uses TRBV10-3 and TRBJ2-7, with 9 bases lining up with TRBD2. The germline V gene encodes CDR1 ENHRY and CDR2 SYGVKD. CDR3 length: 16 residues. With V trimmed by 0 bases and J by 0 bases, 3 bases remained unmatched. CDR3 sequence: CAISESKREVSYEQYF. The CDR3 nucleotides are TGTGCCATCAGTGAGTCGAAGCGGGAGGTCTCCTACGAGCAGTACTTC.

The chain combines TRBV24-1 with TRBJ2-2, with 12 bases fitting TRBD2. The CDR3 sequence is 14 residues long. Per the germline V gene, CDR1 is KGHDR and CDR2 is SFDVKD. With V trimmed by 10 bases and J by 7 bases, 6 bases remained unmatched. DNA for the CDR3: TGTGCCACTGGACTAGCGGGATCTGACGGGGAGCTGTTTTTT. Protein sequence: CATGLAGSDGELFF.

The chain uses TRBV5-1 and TRBJ1-2; D remains unclear. The CDR3 has 13 amino acids. Germline CDR1 SGHRS, CDR2 YFSETQ. Trimming removed 0 bases at V and 2 bases at J, with 5 bases between. The CDR3 protein is CASSLDWNYGYTF. In DNA form, the CDR3 reads TGCGCCAGCAGCTTGGACTGGAACTATGGCTACACCTTC.

This clone has only one observation. V is TRBV27 and J is TRBJ2-7; 8 bases fit TRBD1. CDR1 is MNHEY, CDR2 SMNVEV, per germline (reference sequence). V lost 6 bases, J lost 3 bases, and 7 bases stayed unmatched. This CDR3 spans 14 amino acids. CDR3 bases: TGTGCCAGCAGCCTCGACAGGGGTAGCTACGAGCAGTACTTC. This codes for CASSLDRGSYEQYF.